The clone carrying this TCR beta chain was observed at least ten times. Its antigen is not identified. Built from TCR beta cDNA, the libraries had unique molecular identifiers in them. TCRdb itself ran the PCR reads through MiXCR, one entry per CDR3 protein. The repertoire holds 750,000 to 950,000 distinct CDR3 sequences, with approximately 53% as singletons. The CDR3 extends over 13 amino acids. Germline assignment: CDR1 MNHEY and CDR2 SMNVEV (reference sequence). Deletions cut 3 bases from V and 4 bases from J, with 10 bases between. The record originates from a study of post-analysis software for immune sequencing data. For the study at large: Included among the disease courses, which were recorded for the cohort, were relapsing-remitting, secondary progressive and progressive-relapsing multiple sclerosis.

Study-level results: There was significantly lower normalized Chao1 diversity in multiple sclerosis patients than in controls. Four or five TRBV segments were more frequent in patients than controls; TRBV5-6, TRBV5-1 and TRBV20-1 belonged to this group.

The sequencing sample was made of blood. The V gene is TRBV27, the J gene TRBJ2-7; the D gene is possibly TRBD2 (5 bases). The TCR originated in a girl between 10 and 17 years old with multiple sclerosis. The CDR3 nucleotides are TGTGCCAGCAGTTTGTCGACGGGGTACGAGCAGTACTTC. Its translation is CASSLSTGYEQYF.